This TCR beta chain originates from a study of blood T cell repertoires in COVID-19. Study in general: Italy, Spain and the United States were the sources of the convalescent and acute COVID-19 samples.

Sequencing was performed with immunoSEQ multiplex PCR; in TCRdb, only in-frame clones are kept and a portion is missing. The table shows 40,000 to 50,000 clones, with around 90% occurring only once. This CDR3 has 17 residues. This clone was counted between two and nine times. This chain connects TRBV21-1 to TRBJ2-7; TRBD2, the D gene given by the table, was not confirmed from the DNA. TRBV21-1 is recorded as a pseudogene. The source is a man aged 55 to 69 with acute or convalescent COVID-19. Sequenced sample: peripheral blood. CDR3 loop: CARTPLTSGGFSYEQYF. In DNA, the CDR3 is TGTGCCAGGACACCTCTGACTAGCGGGGGTTTCTCCTACGAGCAGTACTTC.